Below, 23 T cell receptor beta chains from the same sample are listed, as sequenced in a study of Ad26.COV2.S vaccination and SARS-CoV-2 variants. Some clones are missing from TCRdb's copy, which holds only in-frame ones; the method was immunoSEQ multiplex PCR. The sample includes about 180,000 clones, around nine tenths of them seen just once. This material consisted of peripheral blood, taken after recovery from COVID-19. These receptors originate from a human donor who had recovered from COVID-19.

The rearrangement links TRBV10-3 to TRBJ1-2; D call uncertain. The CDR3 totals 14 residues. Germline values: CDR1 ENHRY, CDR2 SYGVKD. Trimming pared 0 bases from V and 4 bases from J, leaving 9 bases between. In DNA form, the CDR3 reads TGTGCCATCAGTGAGTCGACGAGGTTCTATGGCTACACCTTC. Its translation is CAISESTRFYGYTF.

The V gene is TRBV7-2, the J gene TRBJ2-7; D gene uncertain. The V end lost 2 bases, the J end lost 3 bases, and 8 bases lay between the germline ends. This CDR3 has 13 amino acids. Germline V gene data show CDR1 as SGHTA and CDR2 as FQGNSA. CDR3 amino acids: CASSLRQVYEQYF. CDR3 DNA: TGTGCCAGCAGCTTAAGGCAGGTCTACGAGCAGTACTTC. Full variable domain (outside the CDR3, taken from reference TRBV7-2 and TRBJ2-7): GAGVSQSPSNKVTEKGKDVELRCDPISGHTALYWYRQSLGQGLEFLIYFQGNSAPDKSGLPSDRFSAERTGGSVSTLTIQRTQQEDSAVYLCASSLRQVYEQYFGPGTRLTVT.

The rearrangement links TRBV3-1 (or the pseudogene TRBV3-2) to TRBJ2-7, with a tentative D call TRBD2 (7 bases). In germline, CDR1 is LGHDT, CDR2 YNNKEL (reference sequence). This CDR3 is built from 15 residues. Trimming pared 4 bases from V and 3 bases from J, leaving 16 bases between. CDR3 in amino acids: CASSPGGGGLYEQYF. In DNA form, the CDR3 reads TGTGCCAGCAGCCCTGGGGGCGGGGGACTCTACGAGCAGTACTTC.

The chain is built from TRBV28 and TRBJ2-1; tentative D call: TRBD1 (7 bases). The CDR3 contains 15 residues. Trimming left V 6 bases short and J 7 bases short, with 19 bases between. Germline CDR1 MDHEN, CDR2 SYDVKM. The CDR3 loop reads CASSLGDSGWNEQFF. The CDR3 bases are TGTGCCAGCAGCTTAGGGGACAGCGGGTGGAATGAGCAGTTCTTC.

CDR3 residues: CASSKGGGTGDSPLHF. CDR3 in DNA: TGTGCCAGCAGCAAAGGGGGTGGGACAGGGGATTCACCCCTCCACTTT. The chain couples TRBV21-1 to TRBJ1-6; the D call in the table, TRBD1, was not verified against the DNA. TRBV21-1 is labeled a pseudogene. The CDR3 is 16 amino acids.

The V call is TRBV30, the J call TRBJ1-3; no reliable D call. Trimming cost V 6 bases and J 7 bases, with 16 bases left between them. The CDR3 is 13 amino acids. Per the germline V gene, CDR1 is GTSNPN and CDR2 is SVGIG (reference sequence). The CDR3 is CACQGTARNTIYF. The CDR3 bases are TGTGCCTGCCAAGGAACAGCGCGGAACACCATATATTTT.

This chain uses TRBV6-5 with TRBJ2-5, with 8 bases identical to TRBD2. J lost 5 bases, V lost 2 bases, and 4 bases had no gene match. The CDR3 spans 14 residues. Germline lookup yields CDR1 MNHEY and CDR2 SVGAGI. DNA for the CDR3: TGTGCCAGCAGTTACGCCGGCGGGAGGGAGACCCAGTACTTC. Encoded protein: CASSYAGGRETQYF.

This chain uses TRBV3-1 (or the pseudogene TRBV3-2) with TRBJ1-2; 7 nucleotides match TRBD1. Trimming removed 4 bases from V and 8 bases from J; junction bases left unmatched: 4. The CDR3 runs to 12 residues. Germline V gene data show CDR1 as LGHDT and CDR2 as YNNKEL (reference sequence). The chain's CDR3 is CASSPRGGGYTF. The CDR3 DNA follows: TGTGCCAGCAGCCCCAGGGGGGGAGGCTACACCTTC.

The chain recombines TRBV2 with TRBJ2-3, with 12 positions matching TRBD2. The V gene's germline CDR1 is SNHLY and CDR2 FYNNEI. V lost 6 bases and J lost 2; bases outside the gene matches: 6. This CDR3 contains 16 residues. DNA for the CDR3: TGTGCCAGCAGACTAGGACTAGCGGGGCCCACAGATACGCAGTATTTT. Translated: CASRLGLAGPTDTQYF.

The CDR3 coding sequence is TGTGCCAGCAGTTGGCGGGAGTCCTACGAGCAGTACTTC. It translates to CASSWRESYEQYF. This rearrangement joins TRBV6-5 to TRBJ2-7, with 7 bases matching TRBD2. The germline gives CDR1 MNHEY, CDR2 SVGAGI. This CDR3 contains 13 residues. The V gene end was trimmed by 4 bases and the J gene end by 1 base; junction bases not matched to a gene: 1.

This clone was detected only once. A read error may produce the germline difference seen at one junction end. This CDR3 is CASNLAGNTEAFF. The DNA of the CDR3 is TGTGCCAGCAACTTAGCAGGGAACACTGAAGCTTTCTTT. The rearrangement joins TRBV7-2 to TRBJ1-1; D is ambiguous. The CDR3 is 13 amino acids. The germline V gene encodes CDR1 SGHTA and CDR2 FQGNSA.

CDR3 region: CASSLSPGEQYF. The CDR3 DNA follows: TGTGCCAGCAGCTTAAGTCCTGGCGAGCAGTACTTC. V gene TRBV7-3 combines with J gene TRBJ2-7; D gene ambiguous. Germline assignment: CDR1 SGHTA and CDR2 FQGTGA. Trimming stripped 1 base from V and 6 bases from J, with 7 bases between. This CDR3 is built from 12 residues.

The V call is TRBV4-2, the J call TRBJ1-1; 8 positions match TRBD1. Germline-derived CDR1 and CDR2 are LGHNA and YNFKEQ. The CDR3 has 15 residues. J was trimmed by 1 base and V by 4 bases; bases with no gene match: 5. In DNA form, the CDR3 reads TGTGCCAGCAGCCCACGACAGGGGCAGAACACTGAAGCTTTCTTT. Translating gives CASSPRQGQNTEAFF.

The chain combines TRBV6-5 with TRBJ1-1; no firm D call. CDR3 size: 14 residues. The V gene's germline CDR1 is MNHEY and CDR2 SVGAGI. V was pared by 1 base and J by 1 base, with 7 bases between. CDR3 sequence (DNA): TGTGCCAGCAGTTACTACCGAACGAACACTGAAGCTTTCTTT. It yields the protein CASSYYRTNTEAFF.

The chain's CDR3 is CASKSSSYNSPLHF. The CDR3 DNA reads as TGTGCCAGCAAGTCTAGTTCCTATAATTCACCCCTCCACTTT. The chain carries TRBV25-1 and TRBJ1-6; no firm D call. The CDR3 sequence is 14 residues long. Germline CDR1 MGHDK, CDR2 SYGVNS. Trimming took 7 bases from V and 1 from J, leaving 8 bases between them.

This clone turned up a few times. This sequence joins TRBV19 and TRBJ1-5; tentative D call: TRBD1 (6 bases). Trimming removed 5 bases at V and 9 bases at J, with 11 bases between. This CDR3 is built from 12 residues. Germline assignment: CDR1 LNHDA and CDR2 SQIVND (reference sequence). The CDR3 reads CASSPGEGPQHF. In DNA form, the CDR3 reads TGTGCCAGTAGTCCAGGGGAGGGGCCCCAGCATTTT.

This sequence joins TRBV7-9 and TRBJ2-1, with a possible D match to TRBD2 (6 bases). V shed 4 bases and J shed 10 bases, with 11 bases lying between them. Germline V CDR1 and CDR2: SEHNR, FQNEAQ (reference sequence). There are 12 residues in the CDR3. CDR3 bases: TGTGCCAGCAGCTCCCAGGGAGGCGAGCAGTTCTTC. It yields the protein CASSSQGGEQFF.

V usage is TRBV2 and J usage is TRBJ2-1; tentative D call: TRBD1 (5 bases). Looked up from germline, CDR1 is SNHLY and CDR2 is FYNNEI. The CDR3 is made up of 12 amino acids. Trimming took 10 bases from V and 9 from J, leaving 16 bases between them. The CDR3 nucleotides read TGTGCCACCACTCCAACAGGTGCTGAGCAGTTCTTC. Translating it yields CATTPTGAEQFF.

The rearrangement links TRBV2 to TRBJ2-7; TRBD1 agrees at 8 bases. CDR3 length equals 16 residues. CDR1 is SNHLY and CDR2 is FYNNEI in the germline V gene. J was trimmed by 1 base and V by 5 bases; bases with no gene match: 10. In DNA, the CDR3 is TGTGCCAGCAGTCAGAGTCAGGGGGCGGGTTCCTACGAGCAGTACTTC. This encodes CASSQSQGAGSYEQYF.

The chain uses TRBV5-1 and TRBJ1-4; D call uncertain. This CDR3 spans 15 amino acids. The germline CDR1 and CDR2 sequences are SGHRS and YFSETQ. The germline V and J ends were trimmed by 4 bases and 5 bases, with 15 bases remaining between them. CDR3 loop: CASSPGRLENEKLFF. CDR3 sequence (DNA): TGCGCCAGCAGCCCCGGGAGACTGGAGAATGAAAAACTGTTTTTT.

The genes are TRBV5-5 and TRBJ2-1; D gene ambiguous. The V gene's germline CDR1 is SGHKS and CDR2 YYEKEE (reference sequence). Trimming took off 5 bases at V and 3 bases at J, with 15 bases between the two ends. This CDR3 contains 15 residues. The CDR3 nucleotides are TGTGCCAGCAGTCCCGACTGGTCTTTCTACAATGAGCAGTTCTTC. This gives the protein CASSPDWSFYNEQFF.

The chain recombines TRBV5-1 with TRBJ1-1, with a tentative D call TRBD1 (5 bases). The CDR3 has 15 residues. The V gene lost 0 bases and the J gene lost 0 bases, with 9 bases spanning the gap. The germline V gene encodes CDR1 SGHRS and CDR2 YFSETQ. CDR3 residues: CASSLAGTVNTEAFF. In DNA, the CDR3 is TGCGCCAGCAGCTTGGCTGGGACGGTGAACACTGAAGCTTTCTTT.

The CDR3 DNA follows: TGTGCCAGTAGTCTCAGGGGGCCCCTTGGTCAGCCCCAGCATTTT. Translation: CASSLRGPLGQPQHF. The chain couples TRBV19 to TRBJ1-5; 8 bases fit TRBD1. CDR1 is LNHDA and CDR2 is SQIVND in the germline V gene (reference sequence). The CDR3 sequence is 15 residues long. Losses at the gene ends were 5 bases for V and 6 bases for J; bases not matched to a gene: 9. Drawing the rest from reference TRBV19 and TRBJ1-5, the complete variable domain is DGGITQSPKYLFRKEGQNVTLSCEQNLNHDAMYWYRQDPGQGLRLIYYSQIVNDFQKGDIAEGYSVSREKKESFPLTVTSAQKNPTAFYLCASSLRGPLGQPQHFGDGTRLSIL.